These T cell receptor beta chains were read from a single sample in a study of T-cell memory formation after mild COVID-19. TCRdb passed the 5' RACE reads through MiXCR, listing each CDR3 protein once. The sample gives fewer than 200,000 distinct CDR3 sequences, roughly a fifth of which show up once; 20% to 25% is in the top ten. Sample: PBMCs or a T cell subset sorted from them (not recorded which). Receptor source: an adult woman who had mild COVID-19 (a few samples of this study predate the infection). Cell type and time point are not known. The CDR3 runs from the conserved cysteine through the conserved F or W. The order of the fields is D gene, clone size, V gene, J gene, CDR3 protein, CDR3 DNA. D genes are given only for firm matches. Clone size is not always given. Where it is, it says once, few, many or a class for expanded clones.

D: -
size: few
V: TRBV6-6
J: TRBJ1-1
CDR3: CASSPPNNRNTEAFF
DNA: TGTGCCAGCAGTCCACCGAATAACAGGAACACTGAAGCTTTCTTT

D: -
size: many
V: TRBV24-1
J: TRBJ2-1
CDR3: CATSDQTDYNEQFF
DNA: TGTGCCACCAGTGACCAGACAGATTACAATGAGCAGTTCTTC

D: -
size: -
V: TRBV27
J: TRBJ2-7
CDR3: CASRPGLQSYEQYF
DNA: TGTGCCAGCAGACCGGGACTGCAATCCTACGAGCAGTACTTC

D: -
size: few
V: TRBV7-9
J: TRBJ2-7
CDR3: CASSLARTAGEQYF
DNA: TGTGCCAGCAGCTTAGCCCGGACTGCGGGGGAGCAGTACTTC

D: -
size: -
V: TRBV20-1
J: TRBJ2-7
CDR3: CSARDIEGSSYEQYF
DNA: TGCAGTGCTAGAGATATAGAGGGGTCCTCCTACGAGCAGTACTTC

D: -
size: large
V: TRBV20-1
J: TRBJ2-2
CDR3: CSAREAGGRLGELFF
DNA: TGCAGTGCTAGAGAGGCAGGTGGCAGGCTAGGGGAGCTGTTTTTT

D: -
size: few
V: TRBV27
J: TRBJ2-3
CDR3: CASSFTARPTDTQYF
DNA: TGTGCCAGCAGTTTCACAGCCAGACCCACAGATACGCAGTATTTT

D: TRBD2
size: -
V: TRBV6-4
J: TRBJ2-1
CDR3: CASSDGSSGGAAEQFF
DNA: TGTGCCAGCAGTGACGGTTCGAGCGGGGGGGCCGCCGAGCAGTTCTTC

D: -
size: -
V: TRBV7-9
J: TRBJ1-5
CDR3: CASSLESGWSGNQPQHF
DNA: TGTGCCAGCAGCTTAGAGTCGGGGTGGTCGGGCAATCAGCCCCAGCATTTT

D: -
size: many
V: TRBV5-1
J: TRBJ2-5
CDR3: CASSLTQSSPQETQYF
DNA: TGCGCCAGCAGCCTGACTCAATCGTCACCGCAAGAGACCCAGTACTTC

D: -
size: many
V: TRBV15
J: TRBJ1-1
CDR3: CATSRRDRGGSPNTEAFF
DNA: TGTGCCACCAGCAGAAGAGATCGGGGGGGCTCCCCTAACACTGAAGCTTTCTTT

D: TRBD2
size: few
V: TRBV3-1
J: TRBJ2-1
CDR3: CASSQEGTSRYNEQFF
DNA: TGTGCCAGCAGCCAAGAGGGGACTAGCAGATACAATGAGCAGTTCTTC

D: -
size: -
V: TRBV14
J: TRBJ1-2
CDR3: CASSQIISDGYTF
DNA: TGTGCCAGCAGCCAGATCATATCGGATGGCTACACCTTC

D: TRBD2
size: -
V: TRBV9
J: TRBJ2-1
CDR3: CASSVVTSGDNEQFF
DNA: TGTGCCAGCAGCGTAGTAACTAGCGGGGACAATGAGCAGTTCTTC

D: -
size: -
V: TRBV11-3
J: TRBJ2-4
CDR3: CASSIEGVHIQYFGDTHIQYF
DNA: -

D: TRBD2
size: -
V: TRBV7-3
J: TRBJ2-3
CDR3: CASSPGLAGVDTQYF
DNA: TGTGCCAGCAGCCCGGGACTAGCGGGGGTTGATACGCAGTATTTT

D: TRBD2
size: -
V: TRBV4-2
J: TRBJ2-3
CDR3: CASSQSLQAGFTDTQYF
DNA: TGTGCCAGCAGCCAGTCCTTGCAAGCGGGGTTCACAGATACGCAGTATTTT

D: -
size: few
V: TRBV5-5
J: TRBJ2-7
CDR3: CASSLAEVTSYEQYF
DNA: TGTGCCAGCAGCTTGGCCGAGGTAACCTCCTACGAGCAGTACTTC

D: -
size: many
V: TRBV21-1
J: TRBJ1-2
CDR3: CASSKRDKRMNYGYTF
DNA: TGTGCCAGCAGCAAAAGGGACAAGAGGATGAACTATGGCTACACCTTC

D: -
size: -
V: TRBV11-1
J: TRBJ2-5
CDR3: CASSSPIAEQETQYF
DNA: TGTGCCAGCAGCTCGCCTATAGCGGAACAAGAGACCCAGTACTTC

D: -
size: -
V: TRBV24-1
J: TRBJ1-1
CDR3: CATSDRQPNTEAFF
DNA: TGTGCCACCAGTGATAGGCAACCGAACACTGAAGCTTTCTTT

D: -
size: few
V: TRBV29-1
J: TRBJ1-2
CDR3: CSVLGQLPDVGYGYTF
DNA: TGCAGCGTCCTTGGACAGTTGCCGGACGTAGGCTATGGCTACACCTTC

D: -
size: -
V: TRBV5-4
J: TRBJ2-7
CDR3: CASSLFPGGEQYF
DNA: TGTGCCAGCAGCTTGTTCCCTGGGGGCGAGCAGTACTTC

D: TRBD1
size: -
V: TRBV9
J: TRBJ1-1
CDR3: CASSAPGQGYTEAFF
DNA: TGTGCCAGCAGCGCCCCAGGACAGGGGTACACTGAAGCTTTCTTT

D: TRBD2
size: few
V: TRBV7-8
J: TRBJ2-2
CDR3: CASSLGEGTGELFF
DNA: TGTGCCAGCAGCTTAGGGGAGGGCACCGGGGAGCTGTTTTTT

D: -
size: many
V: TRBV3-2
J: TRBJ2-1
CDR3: CASSQFGQGAYNEQFF
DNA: -

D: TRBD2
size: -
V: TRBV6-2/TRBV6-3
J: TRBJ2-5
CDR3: CASSRAGRETQYF
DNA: TGTGCCAGCAGTCGAGCGGGAAGGGAGACCCAGTACTTC

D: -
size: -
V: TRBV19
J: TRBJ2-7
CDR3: CASSITGPTYEQYF
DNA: TGTGCCAGTAGTATCACAGGGCCCACCTACGAGCAGTACTTC

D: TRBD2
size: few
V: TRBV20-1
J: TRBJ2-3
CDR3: CSATGLAGGPPDTQYF
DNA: TGCAGTGCCACGGGACTAGCGGGAGGCCCCCCAGATACGCAGTATTTT

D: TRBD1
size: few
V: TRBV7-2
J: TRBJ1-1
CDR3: CASSLGDSWAMNTEAFF
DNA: TGTGCCAGCAGCTTAGGGGACAGTTGGGCCATGAACACTGAAGCTTTCTTT

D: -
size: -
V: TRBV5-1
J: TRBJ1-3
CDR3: CASSLDRGPGNTIYF
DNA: TGCGCCAGCAGCTTGGATAGGGGTCCTGGAAACACCATATATTTT

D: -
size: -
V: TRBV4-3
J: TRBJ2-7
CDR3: CASSHFSGHPREQYF
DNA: TGCGCCAGCAGCCACTTTAGCGGTCACCCGAGGGAGCAGTACTTC

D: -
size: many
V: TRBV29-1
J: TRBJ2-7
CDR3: CSVECPGPYEQYF
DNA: TGCAGCGTTGAATGCCCGGGCCCCTACGAGCAGTACTTC

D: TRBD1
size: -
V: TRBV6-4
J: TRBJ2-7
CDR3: CASSDSRGTGVHEQYF
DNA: TGTGCCAGCAGTGACTCGAGGGGGACAGGGGTGCACGAGCAGTACTTC

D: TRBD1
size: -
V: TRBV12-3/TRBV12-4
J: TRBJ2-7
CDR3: CASSPGQGALYEQYF
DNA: TGTGCCAGCAGTCCCGGACAGGGGGCGCTTTACGAGCAGTACTTC

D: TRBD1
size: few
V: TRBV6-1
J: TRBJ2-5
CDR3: CASSYGTDMETQYF
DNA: TGTGCCAGCAGTTACGGGACAGATATGGAGACCCAGTACTTC

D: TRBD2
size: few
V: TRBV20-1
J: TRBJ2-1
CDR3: CSARSMAGDANEQFF
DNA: TGCAGTGCTAGGTCTATGGCGGGAGACGCCAATGAGCAGTTCTTC

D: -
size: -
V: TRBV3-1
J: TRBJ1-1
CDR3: CASSQAGHSLEVEAFF
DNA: TGTGCCAGCAGCCAAGCGGGGCACAGTTTGGAGGTTGAAGCTTTCTTT

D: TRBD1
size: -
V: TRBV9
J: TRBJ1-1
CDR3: CASSVGTGEAFF
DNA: TGTGCCAGCAGCGTTGGGACAGGGGAAGCTTTCTTT

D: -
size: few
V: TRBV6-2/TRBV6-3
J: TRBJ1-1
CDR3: CASSFRGWEMNTEAFF
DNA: TGTGCCAGCAGTTTCAGGGGATGGGAAATGAACACTGAAGCTTTCTTT

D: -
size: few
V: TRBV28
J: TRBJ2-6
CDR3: CATRRDSGANVLTF
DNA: TGTGCCACCCGACGGGACTCTGGGGCCAACGTCCTGACTTTC

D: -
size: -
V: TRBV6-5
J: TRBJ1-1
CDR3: CASSYSAGGTTEAFF
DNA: TGTGCCAGCAGTTACTCTGCGGGGGGGACCACTGAAGCTTTCTTT

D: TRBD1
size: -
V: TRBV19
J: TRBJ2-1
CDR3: CASSIRQGDEQFF
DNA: TGTGCCAGTAGTATACGTCAGGGGGATGAGCAGTTCTTC

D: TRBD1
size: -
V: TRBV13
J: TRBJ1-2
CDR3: CASSLATGFSYGYTF
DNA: TGTGCCAGCAGCTTAGCGACAGGGTTTAGCTATGGCTACACCTTC

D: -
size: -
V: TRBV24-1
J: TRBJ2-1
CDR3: CATSDLEEGNNEQFF
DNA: TGTGCCACCAGTGATCTCGAGGAGGGGAACAATGAGCAGTTCTTC

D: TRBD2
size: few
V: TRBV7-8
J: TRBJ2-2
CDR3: CASSLAGAGGTGELFF
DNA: TGTGCCAGCAGCTTAGCAGGCGCGGGAGGCACCGGGGAGCTGTTTTTT

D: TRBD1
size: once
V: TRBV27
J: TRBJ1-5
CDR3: CASSLRGQSNQPQHF
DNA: TGTGCCAGCAGTTTACGGGGACAGAGCAATCAGCCCCAGCATTTT

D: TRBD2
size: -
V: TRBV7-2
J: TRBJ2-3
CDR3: CASSFGGVRSTDTQYF
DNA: TGTGCCAGCAGCTTTGGGGGGGTCCGGAGCACAGATACGCAGTATTTT

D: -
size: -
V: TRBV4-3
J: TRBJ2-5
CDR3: CASSQDGNPETQYF
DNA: TGCGCCAGCAGCCAAGATGGGAATCCAGAGACACAGTACTTC

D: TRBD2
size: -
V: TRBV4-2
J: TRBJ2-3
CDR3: CASSPGLGWTGGPQDTQYF
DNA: TGTGCCAGCAGCCCAGGACTTGGGTGGACGGGAGGGCCTCAAGATACGCAGTATTTT

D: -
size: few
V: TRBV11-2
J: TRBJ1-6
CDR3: CASSGAALHF
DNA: TGTGCCAGCAGCGGGGCGGCCCTCCACTTT

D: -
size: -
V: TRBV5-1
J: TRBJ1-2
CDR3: CASSPRETGHGYTF
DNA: TGCGCCAGCAGCCCGAGAGAAACAGGGCATGGCTACACCTTC

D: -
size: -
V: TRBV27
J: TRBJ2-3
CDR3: CASSLYSGTSDVDTQYF
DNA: TGTGCCAGCAGTTTATATTCCGGGACCTCGGACGTAGATACGCAGTATTTT

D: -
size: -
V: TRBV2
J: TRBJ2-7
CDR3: CASSEAAGLSYEQYF
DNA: TGTGCCAGCAGTGAGGCGGCAGGGTTATCGTACGAGCAGTACTTC

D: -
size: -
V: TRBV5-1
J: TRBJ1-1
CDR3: CASSLAEGGPTEAFF
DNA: TGCGCCAGCAGCTTGGCTGAGGGGGGGCCGACTGAAGCTTTCTTT